This passage covers 32 T cell receptor beta chains from one sample sequenced in a study of T-cell memory formation after mild COVID-19. One entry per CDR3 protein, called by TCRdb with MiXCR from the 5' RACE reads. In the table there are 200,000 to 250,000 distinct CDR3 sequences, around 30% of which are singletons. Input material: PBMCs or a T cell subset sorted from them (not recorded which). The source is an adult woman who had mild COVID-19 (a few samples of this study predate the infection). Cell type and time point are not known.

V gene TRBV29-1 combines with J gene TRBJ2-4; 8 bases align to TRBD1. The germline V gene has CDR1 SQVTM and CDR2 ANQGSEA. V trimming: 3 bases; J trimming: 7 bases; junction bases outside the gene matches: 8. The CDR3 has 14 amino acids. For the CDR3, the DNA is TGCAGCGTTGAGACGACAGGGGATTGGAACATTCAGTACTTC. This sequence encodes CSVETTGDWNIQYF.

This clonotype was detected a few times. The V gene is TRBV15, the J gene TRBJ2-3; a weak D match, TRBD1 (6 bases). V was cut by 2 bases and J by 1 base, with 16 bases left in between. Germline assignment: CDR1 LNHNV and CDR2 YYDKDF (reference sequence). This CDR3 spans 17 amino acids. CDR3 amino acids: CATSRSERDTGTDTQYF. The CDR3 coding sequence is TGTGCCACCAGCAGATCAGAACGGGACACAGGCACAGATACGCAGTATTTT.

This clonotype was detected a few times. The gene calls are TRBV7-2 and TRBJ2-1; 8 nucleotides agree with TRBD2. The CDR3 sequence is 16 residues long. CDR1 SGHTA and CDR2 FQGNSA come from the germline V gene. Trimming cost V 5 bases and J 6 bases; bases outside gene matches: 12. CDR3 amino acids: CASSPHGDGRANEQFF. CDR3 DNA sequence: TGTGCCAGCAGCCCCCATGGTGACGGGAGGGCCAATGAGCAGTTCTTC.

This clonotype turned up a few times. The chain uses TRBV6-2 or TRBV6-3 and TRBJ2-3, with 9 bases fitting TRBD2. V dropped 0 bases and J dropped 2; count of bases not matched to a gene: 9. The CDR3 totals 18 residues. Germline assignment: CDR1 MNHEY and CDR2 SVGEGT. The CDR3 DNA is TGTGCCAGCAGTTACTCTCCGGATAGCGGGGGACCCACAGATACGCAGTATTTT. This encodes CASSYSPDSGGPTDTQYF.

The gene calls are TRBV5-1 and TRBJ1-6; possible D gene TRBD1, 6 bases. The CDR3 length is 15 residues. V lost 0 bases, J lost 9 bases, and 13 bases lay in between. Looked up from germline, CDR1 is SGHRS and CDR2 is YFSETQ. CDR3 sequence: CASSLGKGDRSPLHF. The CDR3 coding sequence is TGCGCCAGCAGCTTGGGGAAGGGGGACCGTTCACCCCTCCACTTT.

Of note for this clonotype: A read error may produce the germline difference seen at one junction end. The chain is built from TRBV9 and TRBJ1-6; no reliable D call. CDR3 length: 13 residues. Germline loops: CDR1 SGDLS, CDR2 YYNGEE. CDR3 sequence reads: CASSIGNNSPIHF. CDR3 nucleotides: TGTGCCAGCAGCATAGGAAATAATTCACCCATCCACTTT.

This chain uses TRBV12-3 or TRBV12-4 with TRBJ2-3, with TRBD2 matching 9 bases. V lost 4 bases to trimming and J lost 6 bases; unmatched junction nucleotides: 8. The CDR3 consists of 15 residues. CDR3 sequence: CASSSAREGPDTQYF. In DNA form, the CDR3 reads TGTGCCAGCAGTTCGGCGCGGGAGGGCCCCGATACGCAGTATTTT.

This clonotype occurred many times. The chain links TRBV2 to TRBJ2-7; TRBD2 agrees at 12 bases. The CDR3 extends over 16 amino acids. In germline, CDR1 is SNHLY, CDR2 FYNNEI. The junction had 11 bases not matched to a gene; V was cut back by 9 bases and J by 2 bases. CDR3 residues: CASAGLAGPTPYEQYF. CDR3 coding DNA: TGTGCCAGTGCGGGACTAGCGGGCCCCACTCCCTACGAGCAGTACTTC.

The V and J genes are TRBV15 and TRBJ2-1, with D perhaps TRBD1 (6 bases). The CDR3 covers 14 residues. CDR1 and CDR2 from the germline V gene are LNHNV and YYDKDF (reference sequence). Trimming stripped 1 base from V and 7 bases from J, with 11 bases between. The DNA for the CDR3 is TGTGCCACCAGCAGAGGCAGGGGAAAAAATGAGCAGTTCTTC. Translating gives CATSRGRGKNEQFF.

The V call is TRBV7-6, the J call TRBJ2-7; 8 bases match TRBD1. The CDR3 consists of 15 residues. From germline, CDR1 is SGHVS and CDR2 FNYEAQ. Losses at the gene ends were 5 bases for V and 2 bases for J; bases not matched to a gene: 8. CDR3 sequence: CASSPEPGQAYEQYF. In nucleotides, the CDR3 is TGTGCCAGCAGCCCCGAACCGGGACAGGCCTACGAGCAGTACTTC.

The table lists this clonotype with a few counts. The chain couples TRBV5-1 to TRBJ1-1, with 7 positions matching TRBD1. CDR1 and CDR2 from the germline V gene are SGHRS and YFSETQ. Germline trimming cut 7 bases from V and 1 base from J; bases unmatched to any gene: 10. There are 15 residues in the CDR3. CDR3 amino acids: CASCDGDSTNTEAFF. CDR3 DNA sequence: TGCGCCAGCTGCGATGGGGACAGTACGAACACTGAAGCTTTCTTT.

This sequence joins TRBV30 and TRBJ2-1; D unresolved. Germline V CDR1 and CDR2: GTSNPN, SVGIG (reference sequence). Trimming removed 0 bases at V and 0 bases at J, with 12 bases between. This CDR3 is built from 16 residues. The CDR3 protein is CAWSVGSSISYNEQFF. The CDR3 nucleotides read TGTGCCTGGAGTGTAGGTTCCTCCATCTCCTACAATGAGCAGTTCTTC.

This clonotype was seen more than once but under ten times. The V call is TRBV5-5, the J call TRBJ1-2; the D is unclear. Per the germline V gene, CDR1 is SGHKS and CDR2 is YYEKEE (reference sequence). V was shortened by 0 bases and J by 4 bases, with 10 bases between the two germline ends. The length of the CDR3 is 14 residues. The CDR3 here is CASSLGGIGYGYTF. DNA of the CDR3: TGTGCCAGCAGCTTGGGGGGTATAGGCTATGGCTACACCTTC.

The chain has TRBV12-3 or TRBV12-4 and TRBJ1-4, with 11 positions matching TRBD1. V gave up 4 bases and J gave up 7 bases; unmatched junction bases: 5. The CDR3 spans 15 residues. CDR3 residues: CASSSSGTGGEKLFF. The CDR3 DNA reads TGTGCCAGCAGTTCCTCCGGGACAGGGGGTGAAAAACTGTTTTTT.

This clonotype was recorded a few times. The chain employs TRBV19 and TRBJ2-2; D unclear. The CDR3 extends over 13 amino acids. Germline values: CDR1 LNHDA, CDR2 SQIVND (reference sequence). Between the trimmed V and J ends, which lost 7 bases and 6 bases, there was a span of 12 bases. The CDR3 nucleotides read TGTGCCAGTAACGAAAGGGCTCCCGGGGAGCTGTTTTTT. It codes for CASNERAPGELFF. The variable domain in full, completed from reference TRBV19 and TRBJ2-2, reads DGGITQSPKYLFRKEGQNVTLSCEQNLNHDAMYWYRQDPGQGLRLIYYSQIVNDFQKGDIAEGYSVSREKKESFPLTVTSAQKNPTAFYLCASNERAPGELFFGEGSRLTVL.

This clonotype came up a few times. This rearrangement joins TRBV20-1 to TRBJ2-3; D tentatively fits TRBD1 or TRBD2 (6 bases each). The CDR3 runs 16 residues. Per the germline V gene, CDR1 is DFQATT and CDR2 is SNEGSKA (reference sequence). V was trimmed by 5 bases and J by 5 bases, leaving 23 bases between them. Written as DNA, the CDR3 is TGCAGTGCTTTCGACCGGGCCTCCGGAGGGGGAGATACGCAGTATTTT. It is translated as CSAFDRASGGGDTQYF.

V gene TRBV12-3 or TRBV12-4 combines with J gene TRBJ2-1, with D maybe TRBD2 (7 bases). The CDR3 length is 15 residues. V was clipped by 0 bases and J by 6 bases, with 12 bases between them. The CDR3 spells CASSLAAGAVNEQFF. In DNA, the CDR3 is TGTGCCAGCAGTTTAGCGGCGGGGGCGGTCAATGAGCAGTTCTTC.

This clonotype was counted a few times. This rearrangement joins TRBV12-3 or TRBV12-4 to TRBJ1-2, with TRBD1 identical over 9 bases. Trimming took 5 bases from V and 4 from J; bases not matched to a gene: 8. The CDR3 spans 15 residues. For the CDR3, the DNA is TGTGCCAGCAGTAACCCGGACAGGGGTGGCTATGGCTACACCTTC. Amino acid sequence: CASSNPDRGGYGYTF.

The chain carries TRBV30 and TRBJ1-2; TRBD1 might be the D (6 bases). This CDR3 is built from 14 residues. Germline V gives CDR1 GTSNPN, CDR2 SVGIG (reference sequence). V lost 0 bases, J lost 4 bases, and 12 bases lay in between. The CDR3 nucleotides read TGTGCCTGGAGTGTATGGGGGGCTGGCTATGGCTACACCTTC. This encodes CAWSVWGAGYGYTF.

Written as DNA, the CDR3 is TGTGCCAGCAGTTACTCGAGAGAGCGGGGAGAGACCCAGTACTTC. Amino acids: CASSYSRERGETQYF. The chain carries TRBV6-5 and TRBJ2-5; 7 bases fit TRBD2. Looked up from germline, CDR1 is MNHEY and CDR2 is SVGAGI. The CDR3 sequence is 15 residues long. V was clipped by 0 bases and J by 4 bases; unmatched bases: 5.

This clonotype was seen at least ten times. The chain links TRBV20-1 to TRBJ1-2; 7 bases fit TRBD1. This CDR3 comprises 13 residues. Germline V gene sequence: CDR1 DFQATT, CDR2 SNEGSKA (reference sequence). V dropped 3 bases and J dropped 6; count of bases not matched to a gene: 7. The CDR3 DNA reads as TGCAGTGCTAGCGCTGGGACAGCCCATGGCTACACCTTC. Amino acid sequence: CSASAGTAHGYTF.

The genes are TRBV24-1 and TRBJ2-5; D call uncertain. Between the trimmed V and J ends, which lost 0 bases and 0 bases, there was a span of 13 bases. The CDR3 consists of 17 residues. Germline V gene data show CDR1 as KGHDR and CDR2 as SFDVKD. The CDR3 DNA reads as TGTGCCACCAGTGATTTGGGCCTGCTAGGCAACCAAGAGACCCAGTACTTC. Translation: CATSDLGLLGNQETQYF.

This clonotype was detected a few times. The chain couples TRBV5-5 to TRBJ1-1; the D is unclear. Germline V gene sequence: CDR1 SGHKS, CDR2 YYEKEE (reference sequence). The CDR3 is 13 amino acids. The ends were cut back, 2 bases at V and 6 bases at J, with 11 bases in the middle. The CDR3: CASSLQGRAEAFF. The CDR3 DNA reads as TGTGCCAGCAGCTTACAAGGGCGGGCTGAAGCTTTCTTT.

This clonotype showed up just a few times. The chain is built from TRBV20-1 and TRBJ2-3, with a tentative D call TRBD2 (6 bases). V was trimmed by 8 bases and J by 0 bases, leaving 9 bases between them. There are 12 residues in the CDR3. Germline V CDR1 and CDR2: DFQATT, SNEGSKA (reference sequence). The CDR3 region has the DNA TGCAGTCAGCGGGTCAGCACAGATACGCAGTATTTT. This translates into CSQRVSTDTQYF.

This clonotype was picked up a small number of times. The chain combines TRBV10-3 with TRBJ2-1, with D possibly TRBD1 on 6 matching bases. The CDR3 sequence is 15 residues long. Trimming cost V 2 bases and J 7 bases, with 15 bases left between them. The germline V gene has CDR1 ENHRY and CDR2 SYGVKD. CDR3 residues: CAISELGTKDNEQFF. The DNA for the CDR3 is TGTGCCATCAGTGAGCTCGGGACAAAGGATAATGAGCAGTTCTTC.

This clonotype was seen a few times. The chain links TRBV2 to TRBJ2-7; 10 nucleotides align to TRBD1. V lost 1 base and J lost 1; bases outside the gene matches: 1. The germline CDR1 and CDR2 sequences are SNHLY and FYNNEI. This CDR3 region has 15 residues. CDR3 nucleotides: TGTGCCAGCAGTGAAGGGACAGGGGGTTCCTACGAGCAGTACTTC. It encodes CASSEGTGGSYEQYF.

This clonotype was recorded a few times. The chain recombines TRBV7-2 with TRBJ2-1, with 9 bases identical to TRBD1. The V and J ends lost 5 bases and 2 bases, in that order; junction bases with no gene match: 7. This CDR3 is built from 16 residues. CDR1 is SGHTA and CDR2 is FQGNSA in the germline V gene. The CDR3 DNA reads as TGTGCCAGCAGCACCCCCCGGGACAGGGCCTACAATGAGCAGTTCTTC. Residues: CASSTPRDRAYNEQFF.

The chain employs TRBV5-1 and TRBJ1-1; perhaps TRBD1 as D (5 bases). The CDR3 contains 14 residues. Looked up from germline, CDR1 is SGHRS and CDR2 is YFSETQ. V shed 0 bases and J shed 9 bases, with 15 bases lying between them. The CDR3: CASSLEGRGRQAFF. DNA for the CDR3: TGCGCCAGCAGCTTGGAAGGTAGGGGCAGGCAAGCTTTCTTT.

The J gene is TRBJ2-1, the V gene TRBV29-1, with TRBD2 matching over 8 bases. Germline trimming cut 6 bases from V and 9 bases from J; bases unmatched to any gene: 10. CDR3 length: 13 amino acids. Germline V lookup: CDR1 SQVTM, CDR2 ANQGSEA. CDR3 sequence reads: CSVSEAGVGEQFF. CDR3 in DNA: TGCAGCGTGAGTGAAGCGGGAGTGGGTGAGCAGTTCTTC.

V and J are TRBV6-2 or TRBV6-3 and TRBJ2-1; a possible D gene is TRBD2 (6 bases). Germline CDR1 is MNHEY and CDR2 is SVGEGT. Trimming pared 4 bases from V and 6 bases from J, leaving 22 bases between. The CDR3 has 17 residues. CDR3: CASSSRRTTANSNEQFF. The CDR3, as DNA: TGTGCCAGCAGTTCGCGCAGGACTACCGCCAACAGCAATGAGCAGTTCTTC.

The chain is built from TRBV18 and TRBJ1-1, with 7 bases that match TRBD1. The V segment lost 5 bases and the J segment 11 bases; nucleotides outside the gene matches: 11. Germline assignment: CDR1 KGHSH and CDR2 LQKENI. CDR3 length: 13 amino acids. The CDR3 sequence is CASSSDRALSAFF. The CDR3 DNA reads as TGTGCCAGCTCATCCGACAGGGCGCTTTCGGCTTTCTTT.

The CDR3 sequence: CASSQGPLKGAQYF. The DNA of the CDR3 is TGTGCCAGCAGCCAAGGGCCGCTAAAAGGAGCGCAGTATTTT. The genes are TRBV14 and TRBJ2-3; D ambiguous. The CDR3 length is 14 residues. The germline gives CDR1 SGHDN, CDR2 FVKESK. Trimming left V 1 base short and J 10 bases short, with 15 bases between. The full variable domain, completed using reference TRBV14 and TRBJ2-3, is EAGVTQFPSHSVIEKGQTVTLRCDPISGHDNLYWYRRVMGKEIKFLLHFVKESKQDESGMPNNRFLAERTGGTYSTLKVQPAELEDSGVYFCASSQGPLKGAQYFGPGTRLTVL.